These 9 T cell receptor beta chains share one sample of origin, sequenced in a study of neoadjuvant nivolumab and ipilimumab in lung cancer. TCRdb's copy holds only in-frame clones and misses some; the assay was immunoSEQ multiplex PCR. The sample includes roughly 49,000 clones, roughly 90% seen only once; the top ten take under 4.5%. The material was blood, obtained before neoadjuvant nivolumab, alone or with ipilimumab. Every receptor here comes from an adult with non-small cell lung cancer. Some clones in this sample may be carry-over from other donors' samples.

The V and J genes are TRBV5-4 and TRBJ2-1; 8 bases match TRBD2. The junction had 5 bases not matched to a gene; V was cut back by 1 base and J by 2 bases. The germline V gene has CDR1 SGHNT and CDR2 YYREEE (reference sequence). This CDR3 comprises 16 residues. CDR3 nucleotide sequence: TGTGCCAGCAGCTTGTCCAGCGGGGGAGCCTACAATGAGCAGTTCTTC. Translating gives CASSLSSGGAYNEQFF.

This clone occurred a few times. V is TRBV18 and J is TRBJ2-7; no definite D call. Per germline, CDR1 KGHSH and CDR2 LQKENI. V was pared by 5 bases and J by 3 bases, with 8 bases between. The CDR3 runs 12 residues. CDR3 nucleotide sequence: TGTGCCAGCTCAGCGGACGGCTACGAGCAGTACTTC. Amino acids: CASSADGYEQYF.

The rearrangement links TRBV5-1 to TRBJ2-7; 9 positions match TRBD1. The germline V gene has CDR1 SGHRS and CDR2 YFSETQ. Losses at the gene ends were 0 bases for V and 1 base for J; bases not matched to a gene: 5. The CDR3 runs to 16 residues. The CDR3 DNA reads TGCGCCAGCAGCTTGGGGGGGACAGGGCCTTCCTACGAGCAGTACTTC. It codes for CASSLGGTGPSYEQYF.

This clone appeared once. The chain uses TRBV18 and TRBJ2-1, with TRBD2 identical over 12 bases. Germline lookup yields CDR1 KGHSH and CDR2 LQKENI. The V and J ends lost 4 bases and 0 bases, in that order; junction bases with no gene match: 10. CDR3 size: 19 residues. CDR3 protein: CASSLLGLAGKDSYNEQFF. Written as DNA, the CDR3 is TGTGCCAGCTCACTACTAGGACTAGCGGGGAAGGACTCCTACAATGAGCAGTTCTTC. Together with reference TRBV18 and TRBJ2-1, the CDR3 gives the full variable domain: NAGVMQNPRHLVRRRGQEARLRCSPMKGHSHVYWYRQLPEEGLKFMVYLQKENIIDESGMPKERFSAEFPKEGPSILRIQQVVRGDSAAYFCASSLLGLAGKDSYNEQFFGPGTRLTVL.

This chain links TRBV13 with TRBJ2-1; 14 bases align to TRBD2. After removal of 5 bases from V and 13 bases from J, the junction contained 10 bases not matched to a gene. The V gene's germline CDR1 is PRHDT and CDR2 FYEKMQ (reference sequence). The CDR3 sequence is 15 residues long. The chain's CDR3 is CASSPGPGTSGSQFF. The CDR3 coding sequence is TGTGCCAGCAGCCCAGGTCCCGGGACTAGCGGGAGCCAGTTCTTC. The whole variable domain, filled in from reference TRBV13 and TRBJ2-1, reads AAGVIQSPRHLIKEKRETATLKCYPIPRHDTVYWYQQGPGQDPQFLISFYEKMQSDKGSIPDRFSAQQFSDYHSELNMSSLELGDSALYFCASSPGPGTSGSQFFGPGTRLTVL.

The chain couples TRBV29-1 to TRBJ2-7, with D perhaps matching TRBD1 (6 bases). Deletions cut 3 bases from V and 3 bases from J, with 15 bases between. The CDR3 runs to 14 residues. Looked up from germline, CDR1 is SQVTM and CDR2 is ANQGSEA. The CDR3 reads CSVEESGVNYEQYF. The CDR3 DNA is TGCAGCGTTGAGGAGTCAGGGGTTAACTACGAGCAGTACTTC.

This rearrangement joins TRBV5-4 to TRBJ2-1, with D tentatively TRBD1 or TRBD2 (5 bases each). This CDR3 spans 16 amino acids. CDR1 and CDR2 (germline): SGHNT, YYREEE (reference sequence). Deletions cut 1 base from V and 3 bases from J, with 14 bases between. The chain's CDR3 is CASSLYGAHSYNEQFF. The CDR3 DNA sequence: TGTGCCAGCAGCTTGTACGGGGCTCATAGCTACAATGAGCAGTTCTTC.

In this sample, this clone turned up once. The CDR3 DNA sequence: TGTGCCAGCTCACCACCGTCGGGACAGGGTTTCGAGCAGTACTTC. This codes for CASSPPSGQGFEQYF. The V call is TRBV18, the J call TRBJ2-7; the match to TRBD1 covers 9 bases. Trimming at V came to 0 bases and at J to 6 bases, leaving 6 bases not matched to a gene. The CDR3 contains 15 residues. From germline, CDR1 is KGHSH and CDR2 LQKENI.

The sample holds one count of this clone. Here the CDR3 reads CASSQIAGVSSYNEQFF. The CDR3 nucleotides are TGTGCCAGCAGCCAAATAGCGGGAGTGAGCTCCTACAATGAGCAGTTCTTC. V is TRBV9 and J is TRBJ2-1; 9 nucleotides line up with TRBD2. The CDR3 is 17 residues long. V was clipped by 4 bases and J by 0 bases; unmatched bases: 8. Germline V gene lookup returns CDR1 SGDLS and CDR2 YYNGEE.